The T cell receptor (beta chain) described here comes from a study of identical twins. Findings and caveats of the study: Invariant MAIT and iNKT cells are populations that could partly confound zero-insertion analyses.

In this sample, this clonotype turned up a few times. Its antigen is unidentified. J lost 9 bases, V lost 0 bases, and 9 bases had no gene match. The CDR3 is made up of 16 amino acids. Germline loops: CDR1 SGHRS, CDR2 YFSETQ. TCRdb reprocessed the 5' RACE reads via MiXCR and lists one record per CDR3 protein. The table includes some 710,000 distinct CDR3 sequences, around 6% detected once. Sample: naive T cells sorted from blood. The receptor's source is a man between 18 and 29 years old in good health. The chain uses TRBV5-1 and TRBJ2-1, with 10 nucleotides matching TRBD2. The CDR3 DNA follows: TGCGCCAGCAGCTTGGGTCGGTCTAGCGGGAGAGGTGAGCAGTTCTTC. Translating gives CASSLGRSSGRGEQFF.